The 23 T cell receptor beta chains reported below all come from one sample, sequenced in a study of regulatory T cells in long-lasting Graves disease. CDR3-region Arm-PCR and iRepertoire HTBI primers produced the TCR beta libraries. Each CDR3 protein is one row after TCRdb ran MiXCR on the multiplex PCR reads. The sample contains 520,000 or so distinct CDR3 sequences, about 12% of which appear only once. Time point described: newly diagnosed GD, antithyroid drugs for less than 3 months. PBMC-derived RNA was used for the TCR library. These data were also filed under a second study, of T cells in Graves' hyperthyroidism and ophthalmopathy.

Here the sequenced sample was peripheral blood mononuclear cells (PBMCs), taken at new diagnosis, from a patient treated with antithyroid drugs. The origin of the receptors is a woman aged 25 to 39 with Graves disease.

This clonotype was counted ten times or more. This sequence joins TRBV20-1 and TRBJ1-6, with D tentatively TRBD1 (6 bases). V lost 2 bases and J lost 7, with 12 bases in between. Germline-derived CDR1 and CDR2 are DFQATT and SNEGSKA (reference sequence). The CDR3 is 14 amino acids. In DNA form, the CDR3 reads TGCAGTGCTAGACCACAGGGATTCAATTCACCCCTCCACTTT. Protein product: CSARPQGFNSPLHF.

The rearrangement uses TRBV3-1 and TRBJ1-1, with D perhaps matching TRBD1 (6 bases). The germline V gene has CDR1 LGHDT and CDR2 YNNKEL (reference sequence). Trimming left V 0 bases short and J 3 bases short, with 11 bases between. CDR3 size: 15 residues. This CDR3 reads CASSQDPGEYTEAFF. The CDR3 nucleotides read TGTGCCAGCAGCCAAGATCCAGGGGAGTACACTGAAGCTTTCTTT. The full variable domain, its missing parts supplied by reference TRBV3-1 and TRBJ1-1, is DTAVSQTPKYLVTQMGNDKSIKCEQNLGHDTMYWYKQDSKKFLKIMFSYNNKELIINETVPNRFSPKSPDKAHLNLHINSLELGDSAVYFCASSQDPGEYTEAFFGQGTRLTVV.

This clonotype was recorded many times. The chain carries TRBV28 and TRBJ2-7, with D perhaps matching TRBD2 (5 bases). Per germline, CDR1 MDHEN and CDR2 SYDVKM. The CDR3 totals 19 residues. V was cut by 7 bases and J by 3 bases, with 31 bases left in between. For the CDR3, the DNA is TGTGCCAGCACCAATCCGTTTGGCACTAGTGGCGTGCCCGACTACGAGCAGTACTTC. Translation gives CASTNPFGTSGVPDYEQYF.

A few counts support this clonotype. One end of the junction varies from germline; a read error may be responsible. CDR3 nucleotide sequence: TGTGCCAGCAGCTTAGAAGGGTGGGAGACCCAGTACTTC. It translates to CASSLEGWETQYF. The V gene is TRBV5-1, the J gene TRBJ2-5; D gene unclear. This CDR3 has 13 residues. From germline, CDR1 is SGHRS and CDR2 YFSETQ.

This clonotype was counted a few times. The chain joins TRBV7-9 to TRBJ2-2; perhaps TRBD2 as D (6 bases). The CDR3 has 14 residues. The germline V gene encodes CDR1 SEHNR and CDR2 FQNEAQ (reference sequence). Trimming took off 5 bases at V and 6 bases at J, with 13 bases between the two ends. CDR3 sequence: CASSVVGGPGELFF. The CDR3 DNA sequence: TGTGCCAGCAGCGTCGTGGGGGGACCCGGGGAGCTGTTTTTT. Full variable domain (rest looked up from reference TRBV7-9 and TRBJ2-2): DTGVSQNPRHKITKRGQNVTFRCDPISEHNRLYWYRQTLGQGPEFLTYFQNEAQLEKSRLLSDRFSAERPKGSFSTLEIQRTEQGDSAMYLCASSVVGGPGELFFGEGSRLTVL.

The chain has TRBV10-3 and TRBJ2-3; 10 nucleotides line up with TRBD2. Germline trimming cut 4 bases from V and 4 bases from J; bases unmatched to any gene: 2. CDR3 length: 14 residues. The germline gives CDR1 ENHRY, CDR2 SYGVKD. CDR3 amino acids: CAISAAGGPDTQYF. Here the CDR3 DNA reads TGTGCCATCAGTGCAGCGGGAGGGCCAGATACGCAGTATTTT.

In its sample, this clonotype was seen many times. The rearrangement joins TRBV24-1 to TRBJ2-7, with D maybe TRBD1 (6 bases). The CDR3 sequence is 15 residues long. CDR1 and CDR2 from the germline V gene are KGHDR and SFDVKD. V gave up 4 bases and J gave up 5 bases, with 17 bases separating them. The CDR3 sequence is CATSERDEGVHEQYF. CDR3 in DNA: TGTGCCACCAGTGAAAGGGACGAGGGGGTTCACGAGCAGTACTTC.

This clonotype was seen repeatedly, ten times or more. V and J are TRBV12-5 and TRBJ2-1, with 10 bases lining up with TRBD2. Losses at the gene ends were 0 bases for V and 7 bases for J; bases not matched to a gene: 6. Germline CDR1 is LGHNT and CDR2 is FRNRAP. This CDR3 is built from 16 residues. The chain's CDR3 is CASGLVLGLAMNEQFF. CDR3 in DNA: TGTGCTAGTGGTTTGGTACTGGGACTAGCGATGAATGAGCAGTTCTTC.

About this clonotype itself: A much larger clone is a single base away; this may be a read error. The chain links TRBV15 to TRBJ2-5, with TRBD1 matching over 7 bases. From germline, CDR1 is LNHNV and CDR2 YYDKDF (reference sequence). After removal of 8 bases from V and 1 base from J, the junction contained 4 bases not matched to a gene. This CDR3 has 13 amino acids. This CDR3 is CATSTGFQETQYF. In nucleotides, the CDR3 is TGTGCCACCTCGACAGGGTTCCAAGAGACCCAGTACTTC.

The chain employs TRBV20-1 and TRBJ2-2; 9 bases agree with TRBD2. With V trimmed by 0 bases and J by 6 bases, 8 bases remained unmatched. Looked up from germline, CDR1 is DFQATT and CDR2 is SNEGSKA (reference sequence). The CDR3 sequence is 16 residues long. CDR3 DNA sequence: TGCAGTGCTAGAGATCGGCGGGAGGGTACCGCCGGGGAGCTGTTTTTT. Translating it yields CSARDRREGTAGELFF.

This clonotype was picked up many times. The genes are TRBV6-1 and TRBJ1-1; D possibly corresponds to TRBD1 (5 bases). Between the trimmed V and J ends, which lost 7 bases and 4 bases, there was a span of 10 bases. CDR3 length equals 12 residues. Germline values: CDR1 MNHNS, CDR2 SASEGT. The CDR3 reads CASIFQGTEAFF. The CDR3 coding sequence is TGTGCCAGCATTTTTCAGGGCACTGAAGCTTTCTTT.

This clonotype showed up many times. The J gene is TRBJ2-1, the V gene TRBV24-1, with a possible D match to TRBD2 (5 bases). This CDR3 is built from 15 residues. Germline CDR1 is KGHDR and CDR2 is SFDVKD. Trimming cost V 2 bases and J 6 bases, with 13 bases left between them. CDR3 in DNA: TGTGCCACCAGTGATTGGAGGCACGTCATCAATGAGCAGTTCTTC. Amino acids: CATSDWRHVINEQFF.

V gene TRBV5-6 combines with J gene TRBJ1-4; TRBD1 aligns across 7 bases. J was trimmed by 10 bases and V by 2 bases; bases with no gene match: 5. There are 13 residues in the CDR3. Germline V gene sequence: CDR1 SGHDT, CDR2 YYEEEE. The CDR3 coding sequence is TGTGCCAGCAGCTTTTTAGGGACAGCAAAACTGTTTTTT. The encoded protein is CASSFLGTAKLFF.

This clonotype was counted a single time. The chain has TRBV15 and TRBJ1-3; tentatively, D is TRBD1 (5 bases). The V end lost 0 bases, the J end lost 9 bases, and 18 bases lay between the germline ends. Germline-derived CDR1 and CDR2 are LNHNV and YYDKDF (reference sequence). The CDR3 runs to 16 residues. The CDR3 protein is CATSRDPALGVSTIYF. The CDR3, as DNA: TGTGCCACCAGCAGAGATCCCGCGTTGGGGGTTAGCACCATATATTTT. The whole variable domain, filled in from reference TRBV15 and TRBJ1-3, reads DAMVIQNPRYQVTQFGKPVTLSCSQTLNHNVMYWYQQKSSQAPKLLFHYYDKDFNNEADTPDNFQSRRPNTSFCFLDIRSPGLGDTAMYLCATSRDPALGVSTIYFGEGSWLTVV.

This clonotype was counted many times. The V and J genes are TRBV28 and TRBJ1-1; maybe TRBD1 (5 bases). The CDR3 extends over 13 amino acids. V was shortened by 2 bases and J by 6 bases, with 10 bases between the two germline ends. Germline CDR1 and CDR2: MDHEN and SYDVKM. The CDR3 loop is CASSLGGEAEAFF. CDR3 nucleotides: TGTGCCAGCAGTTTAGGGGGGGAGGCTGAAGCTTTCTTT.

This clonotype was seen ten or more times. The J gene is TRBJ2-3, the V gene TRBV28; 9 bases agree with TRBD2. Germline lookup yields CDR1 MDHEN and CDR2 SYDVKM. The CDR3 loop spans 16 amino acids. The V segment lost 3 bases and the J segment 0 bases; nucleotides outside the gene matches: 4. The CDR3: CASSFWTSASTDTQYF. As DNA, the CDR3 is TGTGCCAGCAGTTTTTGGACTAGCGCGAGCACAGATACGCAGTATTTT.

This clonotype has a count of ten or more. The chain joins TRBV4-1 to TRBJ2-1; D gene unclear. The germline V gene encodes CDR1 MGHRA and CDR2 YSYEKL. Trimming shortened V by 2 bases and J by 4 bases, and 6 bases separated the two germline ends. The length of the CDR3 is 13 residues. The CDR3 DNA follows: TGCGCCAGCAGCCAATCCCCGTACAATGAGCAGTTCTTC. This translates into CASSQSPYNEQFF.

This clonotype was found many times. The chain recombines TRBV28 with TRBJ2-7; TRBD1 matches at 7 bases. The CDR3 length is 15 residues. V lost 5 bases, J lost 0 bases, and 7 bases stayed unmatched. The germline V gene has CDR1 MDHEN and CDR2 SYDVKM. CDR3 bases: TGTGCCAGCAGTCAGAGGACAGGCCTCTCCTACGAGCAGTACTTC. As protein: CASSQRTGLSYEQYF.

This clonotype was counted between two and nine times. This chain's CDR3 is CASSQESRDVYEQYF. The CDR3 DNA reads as TGCGCCAGCAGCCAAGAAAGCCGGGACGTCTACGAGCAGTACTTC. This chain links TRBV4-1 with TRBJ2-7; D could derive from TRBD1 or TRBD2 (5 bases each). Germline values: CDR1 MGHRA, CDR2 YSYEKL. The CDR3 has 15 amino acids. Trimming pared 0 bases from V and 3 bases from J, leaving 12 bases between.

This clonotype was recorded a few times. J is TRBJ2-5 and V is TRBV11-3, with 13 nucleotides matching TRBD2. The V segment lost 5 bases and the J segment 9 bases; nucleotides outside the gene matches: 12. Germline CDR1 and CDR2: SGHNT and YENEEA. The CDR3 length is 16 residues. The chain's CDR3 is CASSPGTSGTPLAQYF. In nucleotides, the CDR3 is TGTGCCAGCAGCCCAGGGACTAGCGGGACCCCATTGGCCCAGTACTTC.

This clonotype was recorded many times. The chain is built from TRBV12-3 or TRBV12-4 and TRBJ1-5; TRBD1 matches 7 bases. The CDR3 is 14 residues long. The V and J ends lost 4 bases and 5 bases, in that order; junction bases with no gene match: 5. The DNA for the CDR3 is TGTGCCAGCAGTTCCTCGACAGGGCATCAGCCCCAGCATTTT. Its translation: CASSSSTGHQPQHF.

The table lists this clonotype with a count of one. The V gene is TRBV7-6, the J gene TRBJ2-7, with TRBD1 as a possible D gene (6 bases). Per the germline V gene, CDR1 is SGHVS and CDR2 is FNYEAQ. Trimming stripped 1 base from V and 3 bases from J, with 13 bases between. The CDR3 covers 15 residues. The CDR3 loop reads CASSLGVTGNYEQYF. The CDR3 DNA is TGTGCCAGCAGCTTAGGGGTGACAGGCAACTACGAGCAGTACTTC.

This clonotype was seen many times. This chain uses TRBV19 with TRBJ1-5; D not certain. The CDR3 spans 12 residues. The germline gives CDR1 LNHDA, CDR2 SQIVND (reference sequence). V lost 3 bases and J lost 5, with 5 bases in between. Here the CDR3 reads CASSMGYQPQHF. CDR3 bases: TGTGCCAGTAGTATGGGATATCAGCCCCAGCATTTT.